Many counts were recorded for the clone carrying this T cell receptor beta chain. The target antigen is unknown. CDR1 LGHDT and CDR2 YNNKEL come from the germline V gene (reference sequence). The CDR3 runs to 14 residues. The V end was cut by 4 bases, the J end by 6 bases, with 14 bases between. The sample originates from a study of T cells in Graves' hyperthyroidism and ophthalmopathy. Across the whole study: Peripheral blood specimens were obtained at initial diagnosis, prior to any treatment. Notes on the study in general: Ophthalmopathy could be told apart from stable hyperthyroidism with a 13 V-J model. Researchers found most expanded thyroid clonotypes above 0.001 in blood as well.

For the diagnoses, clinical symptoms, serum thyroxine and TRAb, thyroid ultrasound and orbital computed tomography were used. RNA transcripts served as the template for amplifying TCR beta CDR3 regions. The HTBI primer set drove a first-round RT-PCR of the TCR CDR3. TCRdb recomputed calls from the multiplex PCR reads with MiXCR, one row per CDR3 protein. The sample has about 400,000 distinct CDR3 sequences, around 14% seen once. The sequencing sample was made of blood. This sequence was found in a woman between 18 and 29 years old with Graves' hyperthyroidism. The chain links TRBV3-1 to TRBJ2-3, with D unresolved. The CDR3 here is CASSPQLLGDTQYF. CDR3 nucleotides: TGTGCCAGCAGCCCCCAGCTGCTTGGGGATACGCAGTATTTT.